Listed below are T cell receptor beta chains from one sample, sequenced in a study of T cells in localized non-small cell lung cancer. The assay was immunoSEQ multiplex PCR, and TCRdb's table has in-frame clones only and misses some. The table includes some 30,000 clones, over 80% detected once. Source: PBMCs, taken before any cancer treatment. These receptors originate from a man aged 35-69 years with stage II lung adenocarcinoma. Each CDR3 is given with its conserved first and last residue. D genes are given only for firm matches. Not every row has a clone size; where given, it reads once, few, many or a size class.

J gene,D gene,CDR3 length,V gene,clone size,CDR3 protein,CDR3 DNA
TRBJ1-5,-,15,TRBV7-9,-,CASSRAGSSNQPQHF,TGTGCCAGCAGCCGGGCAGGGTCTAGCAATCAGCCCCAGCATTTT
TRBJ1-2,-,12,TRBV27,-,CASSSLGNSYTF,TGTGCCAGCAGTTCCCTCGGAAATAGCTACACCTTC
TRBJ2-1,-,13,TRBV6-5,-,CASSQGVYNEQFF,TGTGCCAGCAGTCAGGGCGTCTACAATGAGCAGTTCTTC
TRBJ2-7,TRBD1,20,TRBV14,few,CASSQRGGSRVRASSYEQYF,TGTGCCAGCAGCCAAAGAGGGGGCAGTAGAGTGAGGGCGAGCTCCTACGAGCAGTACTTC
TRBJ1-5,-,14,TRBV18,few,CASSLTARNQPQHF,TGTGCCAGCTCTCTGACTGCAAGGAATCAGCCCCAGCATTTT
TRBJ1-1,TRBD1,16,TRBV14,once,CASSHRTGALNTEAFF,TGTGCCAGCAGCCACCGGACAGGGGCCCTGAACACTGAAGCTTTCTTT
TRBJ2-7,-,18,TRBV9,-,CASSARTGSGLENSEQYF,TGTGCCAGCAGCGCCAGGACAGGGTCCGGACTAGAGAACTCCGAGCAGTACTTC
TRBJ1-1,-,15,TRBV27,-,CASSPSNSANTEAFF,TGTGCCAGCAGTCCAAGTAACTCAGCGAACACTGAAGCTTTCTTT
TRBJ1-1,TRBD1,15,TRBV11-3,-,CASSARDRSNTEAFF,TGTGCCAGCAGCGCCAGGGACAGATCTAACACTGAAGCTTTCTTT
TRBJ2-7,TRBD1,14,TRBV28,-,CASDRAGPGYEQYF,TGTGCCAGCGACAGGGCGGGCCCCGGCTACGAGCAGTACTTC
TRBJ2-7,TRBD2,14,TRBV28,-,CASSQGLATYEQYF,TGTGCCAGCAGTCAGGGACTAGCGACCTACGAGCAGTACTTC